The T cell receptor beta chain described here comes from a study of T cell responses to AZD1222 COVID-19 vaccine (dated by TCRdb to the early 2020s). Study-wide context: AZD1222 recipients whose second dose came at about 4 weeks and those whose second dose came at about 12 weeks were combined into one group, since spike-specific TCR depth and breadth did not differ between the two schedules. TCR sequencing covered 233 trial participants: 207 given two doses of AZD1222 and 26 given two doses of MenACWY control vaccine. Trial participants were enrolled into age subgroups of 18-55, 56-69 and 70-plus years, which contained around 150, 29 and 61 TCR-sequenced participants, respectively. What the study reported, not specific to this receptor: After two AZD1222 doses, spike-specific TCR breadth and depth were significantly higher than at day 0 and than in MenACWY recipients. Conclusions about previously exposed vaccinees are limited because only 5 or 6 AZD1222 recipients were SARS-CoV-2 seropositive at baseline. Because no day 14 peak-response samples were available, repertoires were characterized only after the peak T cell response. Participants were mostly white British and included more females than males, and it was suggested by the authors that clonal diversity may have been underestimated. In the small 56-69-year group, the increase in depth fell short of significance, most likely because of low power. The whole spike protein was spanned by vaccine-associated CD4 TCRs, and dominant responses were seen in regions 160-218 and 743-854. Nearly half of unique spike-specific TCRs reportedly recognized epitopes outside regions mutated in the B.1.351 and B.1.1.7 variants.

The germline V gene sets CDR1 to KGHSH and CDR2 to LQKENI. From its cysteine to its phenylalanine, the CDR3 spans 14 amino acids. Only the CDR3 part of the read is kept: 42 bases, read in frame from the first base. V loses 6 bases at its end and J loses 4 bases; junction bases beyond the gene matches: 7. Explained via the paper, the time point label denotes: baseline before first vaccination. Vaccinee samples came from UK trials COV001 and COV002, including a single-blind randomized controlled phase 2/3 trial of AZD1222 (ChAdOx1 nCoV-19) in healthy adults. For TCRbeta chain sequencing, PBMC samples from trial participants were taken at day 0 and at day 28 after the second dose. The CDR3 regions of human TCRbeta chains were analyzed by immunosequencing. The paper's processing steps were these. TCRs in the repertoires were compared against a reference library of SARS-CoV-2-specific TCRs that had been generated with the MIRA antigen-specificity platform. Breadth was defined as the fraction of unique TCRs that were SARS-CoV-2-associated, and depth was defined as the fraction of total T cells that were SARS-CoV-2-associated. Each spike-specific TCR was assigned to its reactive spike region and to a CD4 or CD8 class using the MIRA data. Log10-transformed breadth and depth values were compared by one-way ANOVA with Sidak's multiple comparisons tests. The table comes from immuneACCESS by way of TCRdb, which keeps in-frame sequences with V and J called. Part of the clones is missing from these tables; in studies checked, under half for an unresolved V gene and the rest for unknown reasons. V and J calls and clone size follow that table, whereas D and trimming were derived from the DNA. The sample contains more than 75,000 clones, about 90% of them found a single time. Of the sample, approximately 27% falls within the top ten clones.

As regards this clone: What antigen it recognizes has not been identified. No much larger clone exists at a distance of one base, and base qualities are not known.

The rearranged segments are TRBV18 and TRBJ2-7; 9 central nucleotides agree with TRBD1. Source: peripheral blood, taken on day 0 of AZD1222 vaccination. The TCR originated in an adult in good health. DNA sequence: TGTGCCAGCTCGTCGCCACAGGGGGCTTACGAGCAGTACTTC. This is translated as CASSSPQGAYEQYF.